This TCR beta chain was identified during a study of regulatory T cells in long-lasting Graves disease. Whole-study findings and limits: Persistent Graves' patients showed less TCR diversity than newly diagnosed patients showed. Persistent disease was associated with favored TRBV28 usage and with favored use of TRBJ1-2 and TRBJ2-5.

Time point of the sample: newly diagnosed GD, antithyroid drugs for less than 3 months. The TCR library was made from RNA extracted from PBMCs. Xi'an, China, was home to the endocrinology department that provided patients. Of note for this clonotype: Its antigen is still unknown.

CDR3 length: 13 residues. CDR1 is SNHLY and CDR2 is FYNNEI in the germline V gene. V lost 3 bases, J lost 3 bases, and 6 bases lay in between. Assembly of TCR beta libraries relied on iRepertoire HTBI primers together with Arm-PCR of CDR3 regions. In TCRdb, the multiplex PCR reads were re-called with MiXCR into one record per CDR3 protein. The repertoire has 200,000 to 250,000 distinct CDR3 sequences, 20% of them found once; the top ten carry about 14%. The clonotype comes from a female donor with Graves disease. This chain joins TRBV2 and TRBJ2-1; no clear D gene. The sample consisted of peripheral blood mononuclear cells (PBMCs), taken at new diagnosis, from a patient treated with antithyroid drugs. The CDR3 here is CASSDGDYNEQFF. The CDR3 nucleotides read TGTGCCAGCAGTGATGGGGACTACAATGAGCAGTTCTTC.